Listed below are T cell receptor beta chains from one sample, sequenced in a study of blood T cell repertoires in COVID-19. TCRdb's copy holds only in-frame clones and misses some; the assay was immunoSEQ multiplex PCR. Here the sample spans about 240,000 clones, more than 80% being singletons. The sequencing input was peripheral blood. These TCRs come from a woman of 80 years or more with COVID-19, enrolled during active disease. CDR3s include the opening cysteine and the closing phenylalanine or tryptophan. Fields, in order: clone size, J gene, CDR3 length, V gene, CDR3 protein. Clone size appears in some rows only: once, few, many, or a class for an expanded clone.

. TRBJ1-5 16 TRBV6-5 CASSSLGSTTDQPQHF
few TRBJ2-3 15 TRBV10-1 CASSSGQGDTDTQYF
. TRBJ2-7 15 TRBV4-2 CASRAGGGTDYEQYF
. TRBJ2-5 13 TRBV5-4 CASSNGQGETQYF
. TRBJ1-1 15 TRBV7-6 CASSPRGLGNTEAFF
once TRBJ1-1 16 TRBV6-1 CASSAPGQGMKGEAFF
. TRBJ2-1 14 TRBV29-1 CSVRTSGANNEQFF
. TRBJ1-1 18 TRBV7-2 CASSLALPGPGKNTEAFF
few TRBJ1-2 13 TRBV9 CASSGQGAGGYTF
once TRBJ2-1 18 TRBV7-2 CASSPPGLAGGSYNEQFF
. TRBJ2-1 16 TRBV11-3 CASSSGLAGVGNEQFF
. TRBJ2-7 15 TRBV3-1/TRBV3-2 CASSLRLAGDYEQYF
. TRBJ2-5 10 TRBV20-1 CSASVETQYF
. TRBJ2-3 16 TRBV5-4 CASSSRAGSSTDTQYF
. TRBJ1-1 16 TRBV9 CASSAILAEHRFEAFF
. TRBJ1-1 15 TRBV9 CASSSRQGLDTEAFF
. TRBJ2-7 13 TRBV3-1/TRBV3-2 CASSQGTGYEQYF
once TRBJ1-5 11 TRBV29-1 CSVQGGQPQHF
few TRBJ2-2 16 TRBV2 CASINSGLRNTGELFF
. TRBJ2-7 14 TRBV3-1/TRBV3-2 CASSLLGGSYEQYF
. TRBJ2-7 15 TRBV19 CASSIRTSGAYEQYF
. TRBJ1-2 13 TRBV5-1 CASSSTGNYGYTF
. TRBJ1-2 13 TRBV6-5 CATQGDTLRGYTF
. TRBJ1-3 16 TRBV5-1 CASSLGDLSSGNTIYF
. TRBJ2-3 17 TRBV11-2 CASSLGGGAPMRDTQYF
. TRBJ2-1 16 TRBV7-3 CASSPGGPSSYNEQFF
once TRBJ2-7 18 TRBV11-2 CASSLASLGQGSSYEQYF
. TRBJ2-1 13 TRBV24-1 CATSDSRSYEQFF